There are a few counts of the clone carrying this T cell receptor beta chain. What it binds is unknown. This sample is drawn from a study of cytomegalovirus exposure and HLA in healthy donors. Amplification used 60 Vbeta primers and 13 Jbeta primers. This table comes from immunoSEQ multiplex PCR, and its TCRdb copy is limited to in-frame clones, with some not included. The sample has 150,000 to 200,000 clones, about three quarters seen once. Study-level results: A later analysis showed HLA-associated TCR beta chains outstripping equally common others in clonal expansion.

This TCR was sampled from a female donor in good health and CMV-seronegative. Sequenced: PBMCs.

The CDR3 loop is CASSLGQGAASPLHF. The CDR3 coding sequence is TGTGCCAGCAGCTTGGGTCAGGGGGCGGCTTCACCCCTCCACTTT. The chain has TRBV6-4 and TRBJ1-6; 8 nucleotides line up with TRBD1. Trimming took 6 bases from V and 9 from J; bases not matched to a gene: 10. Per germline, CDR1 MRHNA and CDR2 SNTAGT. There are 15 residues in the CDR3.